Listed below are T cell receptor beta chains from one sample, sequenced in a study of cytomegalovirus exposure and HLA in healthy donors. Profiling relied on immunoSEQ multiplex PCR, and the TCRdb table lists in-frame clones only, not all of them. The sample lists nearly 110,000 clones; roughly 87% were seen once. What was sequenced was PBMCs. Receptors were obtained from a man aged 30 to 45 in good health and CMV-seropositive. The CDR3 runs from the conserved cysteine through the conserved F or W. D genes are given only for firm matches. Not all rows give a size; the values are once, few, many and, for expanded clones, a class.

j_gene: TRBJ1-1; d_gene: TRBD1; v_gene: TRBV7-9; abundance: .; CDR3nt: TGTTCCAGCAGCTTCCGGGACAGGGGGACTGAAGCTTTCTTT; CDR3aa: CSSSFRDRGTEAFF
j_gene: TRBJ2-7; d_gene: .; v_gene: TRBV30; abundance: .; CDR3nt: TGTGCCTGGAGTGGGACAGAACGGGCCTACGAGCAGTACTTC; CDR3aa: CAWSGTERAYEQYF
j_gene: TRBJ2-2; d_gene: TRBD2; v_gene: TRBV7-2; abundance: .; CDR3nt: TGTGCCAGCAGCTTAGTTGTTCTAGCGGGGAACACCGGGGAGCTGTTTTTT; CDR3aa: CASSLVVLAGNTGELFF
j_gene: TRBJ1-6; d_gene: .; v_gene: TRBV5-1; abundance: .; CDR3nt: TGCGCCAGCAGCCCCGATCGGGGTAGCTCCTATAATTCACCCCTCCACTTT; CDR3aa: CASSPDRGSSYNSPLHF
j_gene: TRBJ1-2; d_gene: .; v_gene: TRBV4-2; abundance: .; CDR3nt: TGTGCCAGCAGCCCCCCACAGGCGAATAACTATGGCTACACCTTC; CDR3aa: CASSPPQANNYGYTF
j_gene: TRBJ2-7; d_gene: .; v_gene: TRBV15; abundance: few; CDR3nt: TGTGCCACCAGCAGAGTTGAGAGCTCCTACGAGCAGTACTTC; CDR3aa: CATSRVESSYEQYF
j_gene: TRBJ2-5; d_gene: TRBD2; v_gene: TRBV5-1; abundance: .; CDR3nt: TGCGCCAGCAGTGGTCTAGCGGGGCCCGGGGAGACCCAGTACTTC; CDR3aa: CASSGLAGPGETQYF
j_gene: TRBJ1-1; d_gene: .; v_gene: TRBV7-9; abundance: .; CDR3nt: TGTGCCAGCAGCTTAATCGGCGGGAACACTGAAGCTTTCTTT; CDR3aa: CASSLIGGNTEAFF
j_gene: TRBJ2-1; d_gene: TRBD1; v_gene: TRBV7-2; abundance: .; CDR3nt: TGTGCCAGCAGCTTAGAGCAGGGGGCCTACAATGAGCAGTTCTTC; CDR3aa: CASSLEQGAYNEQFF
j_gene: TRBJ1-4; d_gene: .; v_gene: TRBV6-5; abundance: .; CDR3nt: TGTGCCAGCAGTGGAGGAGCAACTAATGAAAAACTGTTTTTT; CDR3aa: CASSGGATNEKLFF
j_gene: TRBJ2-5; d_gene: .; v_gene: TRBV10-1; abundance: .; CDR3nt: TGCGCCAGCAGTGAGTCGGACAGGACCCAGTACTTC; CDR3aa: CASSESDRTQYF
j_gene: TRBJ1-5; d_gene: .; v_gene: TRBV7-8; abundance: .; CDR3nt: TGTGCCAGCAGCCTAGGCGGGGGGCTCAATCAGCCCCAGCATTTT; CDR3aa: CASSLGGGLNQPQHF
j_gene: TRBJ2-7; d_gene: TRBD1; v_gene: TRBV5-1; abundance: .; CDR3nt: TGCGCCAGCAGCTCCTTGACAGGGGACTCCTACGAGCAGTACTTC; CDR3aa: CASSSLTGDSYEQYF
j_gene: TRBJ1-1; d_gene: TRBD1; v_gene: TRBV5-1; abundance: .; CDR3nt: TGCGCCAGCAGCCCGGGACAGACCCCCTTTCTGAACACTGAAGCTTTCTTT; CDR3aa: CASSPGQTPFLNTEAFF
j_gene: TRBJ2-3; d_gene: .; v_gene: TRBV14; abundance: .; CDR3nt: TGTGCCAGCAGCCAAGTGAGAGTAGCGGTGACAGATACGCAGTATTTT; CDR3aa: CASSQVRVAVTDTQYF
j_gene: TRBJ1-3; d_gene: .; v_gene: TRBV6-1; abundance: .; CDR3nt: TGTGCCAGCAGTACGATGACAGTCTCTGGAAACACCATATATTTT; CDR3aa: CASSTMTVSGNTIYF
j_gene: TRBJ2-4; d_gene: .; v_gene: TRBV6-1; abundance: .; CDR3nt: TGTGCCCTAAGGCCGGGGAGCCAAAACATTCAGTACTTC; CDR3aa: CALRPGSQNIQYF
j_gene: TRBJ2-2; d_gene: .; v_gene: TRBV4-1; abundance: .; CDR3nt: TGCGCCAGCAGCCAAGTTGGAGGCACCGGGGAGCTGTTTTTT; CDR3aa: CASSQVGGTGELFF
j_gene: TRBJ2-3; d_gene: TRBD2; v_gene: TRBV5-5; abundance: .; CDR3nt: TGTGCCAGCAGCCGCCGCTCATTAGCGGGGGTTGGCACAGATACGCAGTATTTT; CDR3aa: CASSRRSLAGVGTDTQYF
j_gene: TRBJ2-1; d_gene: .; v_gene: TRBV7-5; abundance: few; CDR3nt: TGTGCCAGCAGGGGAGGGGGTTACAATGAGCAGTTCTTC; CDR3aa: CASRGGGYNEQFF
j_gene: TRBJ2-7; d_gene: .; v_gene: TRBV19; abundance: .; CDR3nt: TGTGCCAGTAGTAAGGACAGCTCCTACGAGCAGTACTTC; CDR3aa: CASSKDSSYEQYF
j_gene: TRBJ2-1; d_gene: TRBD1; v_gene: TRBV12-5; abundance: .; CDR3nt: TGTGCTAGTGCTCTACCCCCGGGACAGGGGGCTTGGAATGAGCAGTTCTTC; CDR3aa: CASALPPGQGAWNEQFF
j_gene: TRBJ2-1; d_gene: .; v_gene: TRBV7-9; abundance: .; CDR3nt: TGTGCCAGCAGCTTATTGGCCGAGGTAAATGAGCAGTTCTTC; CDR3aa: CASSLLAEVNEQFF
j_gene: TRBJ1-3; d_gene: .; v_gene: TRBV27; abundance: .; CDR3nt: TGTGCCAGCAGTTCGTTAGGGAGGTCTGGAAACACCATATATTTT; CDR3aa: CASSSLGRSGNTIYF
j_gene: TRBJ1-4; d_gene: .; v_gene: TRBV19; abundance: .; CDR3nt: TGTGCCAGTAGTTCCCCTTGGGGACTTAATGAAAAACTGTTTTTT; CDR3aa: CASSSPWGLNEKLFF
j_gene: TRBJ2-7; d_gene: TRBD1; v_gene: TRBV7-9; abundance: .; CDR3nt: TGTGCCAGCACCCGGACAGGGGGGTCAGGCGAGCAGTACTTC; CDR3aa: CASTRTGGSGEQYF
j_gene: TRBJ1-2; d_gene: TRBD1; v_gene: TRBV6-1; abundance: .; CDR3nt: TGTGCCAGCAGATTTGGACAGGCCGTGAGGGGCTACACCTTC; CDR3aa: CASRFGQAVRGYTF
j_gene: TRBJ1-2; d_gene: TRBD1; v_gene: TRBV19; abundance: few; CDR3nt: TGTGCCAGTAGTGCAACAGGGGGCCAAGAAGCTAACTATGGCTACACCTTC; CDR3aa: CASSATGGQEANYGYTF
j_gene: TRBJ2-7; d_gene: TRBD2; v_gene: TRBV11-2; abundance: .; CDR3nt: TGTGCCAGCAGCTCCCTATGGGGGGGGAAGATGTACGAGCAGTACTTC; CDR3aa: CASSSLWGGKMYEQYF